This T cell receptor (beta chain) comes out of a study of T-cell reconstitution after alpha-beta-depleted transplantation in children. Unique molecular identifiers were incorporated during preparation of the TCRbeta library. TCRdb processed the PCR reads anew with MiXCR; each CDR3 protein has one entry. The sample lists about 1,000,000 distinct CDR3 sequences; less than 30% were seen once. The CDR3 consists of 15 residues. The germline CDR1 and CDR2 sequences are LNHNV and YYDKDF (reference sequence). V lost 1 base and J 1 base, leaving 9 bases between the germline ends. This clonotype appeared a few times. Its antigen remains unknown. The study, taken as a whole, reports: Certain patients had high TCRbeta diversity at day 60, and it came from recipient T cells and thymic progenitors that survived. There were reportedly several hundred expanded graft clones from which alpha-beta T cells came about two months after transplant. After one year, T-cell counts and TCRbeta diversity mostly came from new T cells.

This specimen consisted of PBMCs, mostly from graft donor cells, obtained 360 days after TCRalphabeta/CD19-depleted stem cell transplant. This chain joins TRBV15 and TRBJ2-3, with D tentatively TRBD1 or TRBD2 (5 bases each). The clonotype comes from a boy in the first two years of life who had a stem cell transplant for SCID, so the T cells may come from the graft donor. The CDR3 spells CATSRGGTGTDTQYF. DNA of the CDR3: TGTGCCACCAGCAGAGGAGGGACCGGCACAGATACGCAGTATTTT.